These 11 T cell receptor beta chains were sequenced from one sample in a study of shared clonotypes between healthy human individuals. Clones were sequenced by immunoSEQ multiplex PCR, and TCRdb holds only the in-frame ones, with some missing. The data show 950,000 to 1,100,000 clones, with roughly 75% seen just once and nearly 1.5% held by the top ten. The sample comprised memory CD4+ T cells sorted from blood. Specified subset: CD45RA-negative fraction. These receptors originate from a man aged 18 to 30 in good health.

The gene calls are TRBV7-9 and TRBJ1-1, with D possibly being TRBD1 (5 bases). Trimming took off 6 bases at V and 1 base at J, with 9 bases between the two ends. CDR3 length equals 13 residues. Germline loops: CDR1 SEHNR, CDR2 FQNEAQ (reference sequence). The CDR3 region is CASSWGENTEAFF. The CDR3 DNA reads TGTGCCAGCAGTTGGGGGGAGAACACTGAAGCTTTCTTT. Looking up the rest from reference TRBV7-9 and TRBJ1-1 gives the full variable domain: DTGVSQNPRHKITKRGQNVTFRCDPISEHNRLYWYRQTLGQGPEFLTYFQNEAQLEKSRLLSDRFSAERPKGSFSTLEIQRTEQGDSAMYLCASSWGENTEAFFGQGTRLTVV.

The table lists this clone with a few counts. The chain couples TRBV6-6 to TRBJ1-6; TRBD1 matches 10 bases. From germline, CDR1 is MNHNY and CDR2 SVGAGI (reference sequence). The CDR3 loop spans 15 amino acids. Trimming took 6 bases from V and 11 from J; bases not matched to a gene: 10. CDR3 amino acids: CASSTGGQGSPPLHF. As DNA, the CDR3 is TGTGCCAGCAGCACAGGGGGACAGGGGAGTCCACCCCTCCACTTT.

This chain links TRBV5-1 with TRBJ2-6; D not resolved. V was pared by 3 bases and J by 0 bases, with 16 bases between. This CDR3 is built from 18 residues. Germline assignment: CDR1 SGHRS and CDR2 YFSETQ. This CDR3 reads CASSSSSTVSSGANVLTF. CDR3 bases: TGCGCCAGCAGCTCCTCCTCGACGGTGAGCTCTGGGGCCAACGTCCTGACTTTC. Complete variable domain (other parts from reference TRBV5-1 and TRBJ2-6): KAGVTQTPRYLIKTRGQQVTLSCSPISGHRSVSWYQQTPGQGLQFLFEYFSETQRNKGNFPGRFSGRQFSNSRSEMNVSTLELGDSALYLCASSSSSTVSSGANVLTFGAGSRLTVL.

As DNA, the CDR3 is TGTGCCAGCAGTCCTTCCCCTAGCGGGGCCTACAATGAGCAGTTCTTC. Its protein product is CASSPSPSGAYNEQFF. The chain couples TRBV6-6 to TRBJ2-1, with 9 bases matching TRBD2. Germline CDR1 MNHNY, CDR2 SVGAGI (reference sequence). J gave up 2 bases and V 5 bases, and 7 bases lay outside the gene matches. This CDR3 has 16 amino acids.

J is TRBJ1-2 and V is TRBV7-2, with no clear D. The CDR3 length is 11 residues. With 1 base removed from V and 7 bases from J, the gap between germline ends came to 4 bases. In germline, CDR1 is SGHTA, CDR2 FQGNSA. The CDR3 DNA is TGTGCCAGCAGCTTAGGTCCTGGCTACACCTTC. Its translation is CASSLGPGYTF.

The chain is built from TRBV5-1 and TRBJ2-3; TRBD1 matches 7 bases. CDR3 length: 15 residues. Germline values: CDR1 SGHRS, CDR2 YFSETQ. V lost 4 bases to trimming and J lost 2 bases; unmatched junction nucleotides: 7. CDR3 protein: CASSLWDRDTDTQYF. CDR3 DNA: TGCGCCAGCAGCCTTTGGGACAGAGACACAGATACGCAGTATTTT.

The chain uses TRBV30 and TRBJ2-7; TRBD2 matches at 16 bases. The trim removed 2 bases at V and 4 bases at J, leaving 14 bases unmatched. The V gene's germline CDR1 is GTSNPN and CDR2 SVGIG (reference sequence). The CDR3 runs 19 residues. The CDR3 DNA is TGTGCCTGGAGTTCCTTGGGACTAGCGGGAGGGTCCCAGGGTTACGAGCAGTACTTC. It translates to CAWSSLGLAGGSQGYEQYF.

This chain joins TRBV5-1 and TRBJ1-1; 9 nucleotides align to TRBD1. Germline loops: CDR1 SGHRS, CDR2 YFSETQ. There are 16 residues in the CDR3. V lost 4 bases to trimming and J lost 5 bases; unmatched junction nucleotides: 12. The CDR3 DNA follows: TGCGCCAGCAGCCCGGACGGGACAGGGAGGGGGACTGAAGCTTTCTTT. Translating gives CASSPDGTGRGTEAFF.

This chain connects TRBV5-8 to TRBJ2-7; maybe TRBD1 (7 bases). Germline CDR1 SGHTS, CDR2 YDEGEE. This CDR3 contains 13 residues. Trimming took 4 bases from V and 7 from J, leaving 15 bases between them. The CDR3 loop is CASSRGGGGEQYF. CDR3 sequence (DNA): TGTGCCAGCAGCCGTGGAGGGGGCGGGGAGCAGTACTTC.

V usage is TRBV27 and J usage is TRBJ2-3, with TRBD2 as a possible D gene (7 bases). The V gene's germline CDR1 is MNHEY and CDR2 SMNVEV (reference sequence). The CDR3 is 16 residues long. V lost 3 bases to trimming and J lost 0 bases, with 13 bases between them. The CDR3 DNA is TGTGCCAGCAGTTTGAACGGGGGGCCTAGCACAGATACGCAGTATTTT. It is translated as CASSLNGGPSTDTQYF.

The V and J genes are TRBV7-3 and TRBJ2-3, with D possibly being TRBD1 or TRBD2 (5 bases each). V was cut by 0 bases and J by 4 bases, with 5 bases left in between. The length of the CDR3 is 13 residues. CDR1 is SGHTA and CDR2 is FQGTGA in the germline V gene. The CDR3 region is CASSLTGADTQYF. For the CDR3, the DNA is TGTGCCAGCAGCTTAACGGGGGCAGATACGCAGTATTTT.